These T cell receptor beta chains were read from a single sample in a study of blood T cells in healthy people across ages. TCRdb analysed the 5' RACE reads with MiXCR anew, one entry per CDR3 protein. The data contain under 800,000 distinct CDR3 sequences, roughly 45% of them singletons. The specimen sequenced was blood. The receptors shown here come from a woman aged 55-75 years in good health. Each CDR3 is given with its conserved first and last residue. A D gene is named only where the DNA matches it firmly. Size values are once, few and many counts, or a class for expanded clones, and some rows have none.

clone_size j_call d_call v_call cdr3_nt cdr3_aa
once TRBJ1-2 - TRBV6-1 TGTGCCAGCAGTGAATCTGACGGGACTTATGGCTACACCTTC CASSESDGTYGYTF
- TRBJ2-1 - TRBV7-9 TGTGCCAGCAGTTCCGGGACTGGGGTCTTCACAGATACGCAGTTCTTC CASSSGTGVFTDTQFF
- TRBJ1-6 - TRBV6-2/TRBV6-3 TGTGCCAGCAGCTACGACTGGTGGCCCCTCCACTTT CASSYDWWPLHF
few TRBJ2-5 - TRBV4-1 TGCGCCAGCAGCCAAGAAATGCGGGCGGGGCGGGAGACCCAGTACTTC CASSQEMRAGRETQYF
- TRBJ2-5 TRBD1 TRBV29-1 TGCAGCGTGAGGGGCGGAGTCGGGGACAGGACCGAGACCCAGTACTTC CSVRGGVGDRTETQYF
few TRBJ2-1 - TRBV18 TGTGCCAGCTCACCTGACATCCGGAATGAGCAGTTCTTC CASSPDIRNEQFF
- TRBJ1-2 - TRBV4-2 TGTGCCAGCAGCCAAGAAACGGGGGATGGCTACACCTTC CASSQETGDGYTF
- TRBJ1-1 - TRBV12-3/TRBV12-4 TGTGCCAGCAGAATGGGAGGGAGCCCGGCTTTCTTT CASRMGGSPAFF
many TRBJ2-3 - TRBV24-1 TGTGCCACCAGTGATTTAGGTGTGGATACGCAGTATTTT CATSDLGVDTQYF
- TRBJ1-1 - TRBV29-1 TGCAGCGTTGAGTGGGAAGCTTTCTTT CSVEWEAFF
few TRBJ1-2 - TRBV5-1 TGCGCCAGCAGCTTGAGGGGGGACGTAGGAGATGGCTACACCTTC CASSLRGDVGDGYTF
- TRBJ2-5 - TRBV7-2 TGTGCCAGCAGCTCGAGAGATCTAGCGCTAGAGACCCAGTACTTC CASSSRDLALETQYF
- TRBJ1-4 - TRBV28 TGTGCCAGCAGTCCTCGAATAACTAATGAAAAACTGTTTTTT CASSPRITNEKLFF
few TRBJ2-7 - TRBV10-1 TGCGCCAGCAGTGACTCAGCCTCCAACGAGCAGTACTTC CASSDSASNEQYF
- TRBJ2-5 TRBD1 TRBV20-1 TGCAGTGCTGCCGGGACAGGGGGCGCACGGGATGAGCAGTACTTC CSAAGTGGARDEQYF
once TRBJ2-3 TRBD2 TRBV12-3/TRBV12-4 TGTGCCAGCGCGGAGGGACTAGCGGGAACAGATACGCAGTATTTT CASAEGLAGTDTQYF
few TRBJ2-3 - TRBV7-8 TGTGCCAGCTCCTCCCGAGGAGCAGATACGCAGTATTTT CASSSRGADTQYF
- TRBJ2-1 - TRBV7-9 TGTGCCAGCAGCTCCGCTGACTACTTCGCAAACAATGAGCAGTTCTTC CASSSADYFANNEQFF
- TRBJ2-3 - TRBV28 TGTGCCAGCAGTCTCCGATCAGATACGCAGTATTTT CASSLRSDTQYF
- TRBJ2-5 TRBD1 TRBV11-2 TGTGCCAGCAGCTTCGGACAGGGGTACCAAGAGACCCAGTACTTC CASSFGQGYQETQYF
- TRBJ1-3 - TRBV24-1 TGTGCCACCAGTGATGGCCCCCCGGGACCCTCTGGAAACACCATATATTTT CATSDGPPGPSGNTIYF
- TRBJ2-3 TRBD2 TRBV6-2/TRBV6-3 TGTGCCTGCAGTTCCCGGACTAGCGGGACAGATACGCAGTATTTT CACSSRTSGTDTQYF
- TRBJ2-3 - TRBV28 TGTGCCAGCAGCCCCAGGGGAGTTAGCACAGATACGCAGTATTTT CASSPRGVSTDTQYF
few TRBJ2-1 - TRBV11-2 TGTGCCAGCAGCTTACTTCGGGGTTCGGGGCACAATGAGCAGTTCTTC CASSLLRGSGHNEQFF
- TRBJ1-1 - TRBV27 TGTGCCAGCAGGGGGGGCAAGAACACTGAAGCTTTCTTT CASRGGKNTEAFF